Sequencing of this T cell receptor (beta chain) was carried out in a study of molecular identifiers for immune sequencing clone quantification. TCRdb called the PCR reads again in MiXCR, with one record for every CDR3 protein. The table shows some 91,000 distinct CDR3 sequences, with 20% to 25% occurring only once. Overall study findings and caveats: Underestimated sizes of highly expanded clones could result from identical TCR molecules that share a barcode.

The CDR3 consists of 14 residues. J lost 6 bases, V lost 1 base, and 3 bases had no gene match. There are many counts of this clonotype. Its antigen remains unidentified. This receptor was taken from a human donor in good health. Some libraries in this study had Jurkat cell RNA spiked in. The sample comprised naive CD8+ T cells from blood, with Jurkat cell RNA spiked in. Subset: FACS-sorted CD8+CD4-CCR7+CD45RA+ naive T cells. The V gene is TRBV12-3 or TRBV12-4, the J gene TRBJ2-7; the match to TRBD1 covers 10 bases. CDR3 in amino acids: CASSLGQGALEQYF. The DNA of the CDR3 is TGTGCCAGCAGTTTAGGACAGGGGGCTCTCGAGCAGTACTTC.